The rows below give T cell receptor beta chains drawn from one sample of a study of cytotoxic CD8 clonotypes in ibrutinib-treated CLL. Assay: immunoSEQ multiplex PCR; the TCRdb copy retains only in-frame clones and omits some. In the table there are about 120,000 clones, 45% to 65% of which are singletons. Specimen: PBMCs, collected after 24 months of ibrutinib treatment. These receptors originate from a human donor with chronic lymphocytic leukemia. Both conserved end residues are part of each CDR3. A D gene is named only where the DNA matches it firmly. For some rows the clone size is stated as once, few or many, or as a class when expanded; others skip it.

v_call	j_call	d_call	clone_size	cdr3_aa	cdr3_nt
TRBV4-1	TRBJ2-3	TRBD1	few	CASSKDREGADTQYF	TGCGCCAGCAGCAAGGACAGGGAAGGAGCAGATACGCAGTATTTT
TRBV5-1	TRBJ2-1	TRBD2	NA	CASSLAASGYNEQFF	TGCGCCAGCAGCTTGGCGGCTAGCGGTTACAATGAGCAGTTCTTC
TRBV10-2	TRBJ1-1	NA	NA	CASSVLDTDTEAFF	TGCGCCAGCAGTGTTTTAGACACCGACACTGAAGCTTTCTTT
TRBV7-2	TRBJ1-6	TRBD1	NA	CASSLTGAYNSPLHF	TGTGCCAGCAGCTTAACAGGGGCCTATAATTCACCCCTCCACTTT
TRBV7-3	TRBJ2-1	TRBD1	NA	CASSPTGQGVLREQFF	TGTGCCAGCAGCCCCACGGGACAGGGGGTCCTCAGAGAGCAGTTCTTC
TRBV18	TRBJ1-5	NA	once	CASSPLKGNDQPQHF	TGTGCCAGCTCGCCCTTGAAGGGAAATGATCAGCCCCAGCATTTT
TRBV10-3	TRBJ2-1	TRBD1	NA	CAISESVPGQGANEQFF	TGTGCCATCAGTGAGTCCGTCCCGGGACAGGGGGCCAATGAGCAGTTCTTC
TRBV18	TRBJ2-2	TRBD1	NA	CASSGDSDTGELFF	TGTGCCAGCTCAGGGGACAGCGACACCGGGGAGCTGTTTTTT
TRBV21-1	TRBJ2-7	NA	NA	CASSKEGCYEQYF	TGTGCCAGCAGCAAAGAGGGTTGCTACGAGCAGTACTTC
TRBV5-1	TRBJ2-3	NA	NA	CASSFNRETDTQYF	TGCGCCAGCAGCTTCAACAGGGAGACAGATACGCAGTATTTT
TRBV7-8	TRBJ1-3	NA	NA	CASSLVRAGGNTIYF	TGTGCCAGCAGCTTAGTAAGGGCCGGTGGAAACACCATATATTTT
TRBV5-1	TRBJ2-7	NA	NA	CASSFSGGEIYEQYF	TGCGCCAGCAGCTTCTCCGGCGGCGAGATATACGAGCAGTACTTC
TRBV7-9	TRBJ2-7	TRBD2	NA	CASSLAGWWQGGSSYEQYF	TGTGCCAGCAGCTTAGCAGGGTGGTGGCAGGGAGGGTCCTCCTACGAGCAGTACTTC
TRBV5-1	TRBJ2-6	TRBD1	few	CASSEDRAGGANVLTF	TGCGCCAGCAGCGAGGACAGGGCTGGTGGGGCCAACGTCCTGACTTTC
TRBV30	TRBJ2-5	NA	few	CAWATAKGETQYF	TGTGCCTGGGCGACAGCCAAAGGGGAGACCCAGTACTTC
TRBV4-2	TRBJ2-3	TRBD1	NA	CASSQDQGALDTQYF	TGTGCCAGCAGCCAAGATCAGGGGGCCCTGGATACGCAGTATTTT
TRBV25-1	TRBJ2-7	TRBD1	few	CASTFAGTGGEQYF	TGTGCCAGCACCTTTGCCGGGACAGGGGGCGAGCAGTACTTC
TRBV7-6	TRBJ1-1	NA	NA	CASSLNAWNTEAFF	TGTGCCAGCAGCTTAAACGCGTGGAACACTGAAGCTTTCTTT
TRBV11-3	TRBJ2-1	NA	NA	CASSPGGGYNEQFF	TGTGCCAGCAGCCCGGGTGGGGGTTACAATGAGCAGTTCTTC
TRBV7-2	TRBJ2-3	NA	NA	CASSLGLDTQYF	TGTGCCAGCAGCTTAGGTTTGGATACGCAGTATTTT
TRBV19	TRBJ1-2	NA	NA	CASTHGVGDGYTF	TGTGCCAGTACCCACGGGGTAGGGGATGGCTACACCTTC
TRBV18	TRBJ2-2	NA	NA	CASSSLGGTGELFF	TGTGCCAGCTCGTCCCTAGGAGGCACCGGGGAGCTGTTTTTT
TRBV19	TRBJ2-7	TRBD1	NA	CASSSRTGAHYEQYF	TGTGCCAGTAGTTCGCGAACAGGGGCTCACTACGAGCAGTACTTC
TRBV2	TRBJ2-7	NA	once	CASRPEIYEQYF	TGTGCCAGCAGGCCGGAAATCTACGAGCAGTACTTC
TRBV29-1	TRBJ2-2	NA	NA	CSGGEANTGELFF	TGCAGCGGCGGGGAAGCGAACACCGGGGAGCTGTTTTTT
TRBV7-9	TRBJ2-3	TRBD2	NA	CASSLVAGVITDTQYF	TGTGCCAGCAGCTTAGTAGCGGGGGTCATCACAGATACGCAGTATTTT
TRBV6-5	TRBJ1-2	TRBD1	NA	CASSPRRQGAQGYTF	TGTGCCAGCAGCCCGCGGCGCCAGGGGGCGCAGGGCTACACCTTC
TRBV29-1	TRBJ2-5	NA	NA	CSVGGRGGSGETQYF	TGCAGCGTTGGAGGTCGTGGTGGCTCGGGGGAGACCCAGTACTTC
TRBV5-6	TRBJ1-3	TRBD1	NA	CASSLPGTGTGNTIYF	TGTGCCAGCAGCTTGCCCGGGACAGGGACTGGAAACACCATATATTTT
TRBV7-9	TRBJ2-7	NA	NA	CASSLGREQYF	TGTGCCAGCAGCTTAGGCCGCGAGCAGTACTTC
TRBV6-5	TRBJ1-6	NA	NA	CASSYEGSYSPLHF	TGTGCCAGCAGTTACGAAGGCTCCTATTCACCCCTCCACTTT
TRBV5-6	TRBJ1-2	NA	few	CASTSRVNYGYTF	TGTGCCAGCACCTCACGAGTGAACTATGGCTACACCTTC
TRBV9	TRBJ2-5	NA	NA	CASSVRDKTQETQYF	TGTGCCAGCAGCGTTCGGGACAAAACACAAGAGACCCAGTACTTC
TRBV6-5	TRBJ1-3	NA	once	CASSYSTGAGNTIYF	TGTGCCAGCAGTTACTCGACGGGGGCAGGAAACACCATATATTTT
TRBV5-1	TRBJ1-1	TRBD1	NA	CASSWGTGAWDTEAFF	TGCGCCAGCAGCTGGGGGACAGGGGCTTGGGACACTGAAGCTTTCTTT
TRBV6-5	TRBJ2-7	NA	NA	CASRDPGRSFYEQYF	TGTGCCAGCAGGGACCCGGGCAGGTCCTTCTACGAGCAGTACTTC
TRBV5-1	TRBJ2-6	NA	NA	CASSLAGFSGANVLTF	TGCGCCAGCAGCTTGGCTGGATTCTCTGGGGCCAACGTCCTGACTTTC
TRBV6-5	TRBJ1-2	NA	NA	CASRMGGVGYGYTF	TGTGCCAGCAGAATGGGGGGGGTAGGCTATGGCTACACCTTC
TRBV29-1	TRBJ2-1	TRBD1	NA	CSVGTGEKFF	TGCAGCGTAGGGACAGGGGAGAAGTTCTTC
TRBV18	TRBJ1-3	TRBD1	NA	CASSPLGPKSTGSGNTIYF	TGTGCCAGCTCACCACTGGGTCCTAAGTCGACAGGGAGCGGCAACACCATATATTTT
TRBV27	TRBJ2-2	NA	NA	CASSLPGSTGELFF	TGTGCCAGCAGTTTGCCAGGATCCACCGGGGAGCTGTTTTTT
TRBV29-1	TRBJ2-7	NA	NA	CSVLVSATYEQYF	TGCAGCGTCCTGGTAAGCGCGACCTACGAGCAGTACTTC
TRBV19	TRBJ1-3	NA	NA	CASSTNDRWTEGNTIYF	TGTGCCAGTAGTACGAATGACAGATGGACGGAAGGAAACACCATATATTTT
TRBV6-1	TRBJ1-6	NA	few	CASSDRVGNRNNSPLHF	TGTGCCAGCAGTGACCGGGTGGGGAATCGTAATAATTCACCCCTCCACTTT
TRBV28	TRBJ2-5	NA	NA	CASSRGPQETQYF	TGTGCCAGCAGTAGGGGACCCCAAGAGACCCAGTACTTC
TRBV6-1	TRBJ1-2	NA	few	CASSSRDGAYGYTF	TGTGCCAGCAGTAGCCGGGATGGGGCCTATGGCTACACCTTC
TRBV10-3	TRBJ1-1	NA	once	CAILREGGSEAFF	TGTGCCATCCTACGGGAAGGTGGGTCCGAAGCTTTCTTT
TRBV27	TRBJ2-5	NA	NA	CASSLAPQETQYF	TGTGCCAGCAGTTTAGCCCCCCAGGAGACCCAGTACTTC